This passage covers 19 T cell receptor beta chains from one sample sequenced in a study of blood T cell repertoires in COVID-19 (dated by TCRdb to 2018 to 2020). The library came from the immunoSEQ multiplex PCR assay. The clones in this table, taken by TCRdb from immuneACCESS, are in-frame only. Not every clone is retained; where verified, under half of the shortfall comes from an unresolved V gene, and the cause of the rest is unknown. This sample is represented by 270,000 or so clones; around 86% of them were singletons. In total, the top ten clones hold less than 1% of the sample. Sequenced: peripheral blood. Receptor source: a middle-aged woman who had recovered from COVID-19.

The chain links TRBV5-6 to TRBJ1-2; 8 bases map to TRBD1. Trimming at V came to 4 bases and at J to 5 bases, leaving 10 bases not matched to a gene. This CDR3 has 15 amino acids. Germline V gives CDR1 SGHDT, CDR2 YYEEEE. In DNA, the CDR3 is TGTGCCAGCAGCCAGTCCGGGACAGGAGTGTATGGCTACACCTTC. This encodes CASSQSGTGVYGYTF. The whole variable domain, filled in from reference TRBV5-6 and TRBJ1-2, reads DAGVTQSPTHLIKTRGQQVTLRCSPKSGHDTVSWYQQALGQGPQFIFQYYEEEERQRGNFPDRFSGHQFPNYSSELNVNALLLGDSALYLCASSQSGTGVYGYTFGSGTRLTVV.

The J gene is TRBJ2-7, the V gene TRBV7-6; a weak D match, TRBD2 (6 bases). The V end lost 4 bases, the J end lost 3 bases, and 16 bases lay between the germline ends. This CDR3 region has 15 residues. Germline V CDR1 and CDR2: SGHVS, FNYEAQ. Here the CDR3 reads CASSSPGLTYYEQYF. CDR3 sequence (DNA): TGTGCCAGCAGCTCCCCGGGACTTACATACTACGAGCAGTACTTC.

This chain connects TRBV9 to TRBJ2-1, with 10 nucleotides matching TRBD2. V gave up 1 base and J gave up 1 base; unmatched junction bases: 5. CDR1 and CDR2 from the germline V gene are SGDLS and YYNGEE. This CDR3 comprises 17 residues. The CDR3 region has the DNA TGTGCCAGCAGCGTACTCGGACTAGCGGAATCCTACAATGAGCAGTTCTTC. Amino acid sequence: CASSVLGLAESYNEQFF. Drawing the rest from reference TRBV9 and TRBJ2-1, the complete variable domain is DSGVTQTPKHLITATGQRVTLRCSPRSGDLSVYWYQQSLDQGLQFLIQYYNGEERAKGNILERFSAQQFPDLHSELNLSSLELGDSALYFCASSVLGLAESYNEQFFGPGTRLTVL.

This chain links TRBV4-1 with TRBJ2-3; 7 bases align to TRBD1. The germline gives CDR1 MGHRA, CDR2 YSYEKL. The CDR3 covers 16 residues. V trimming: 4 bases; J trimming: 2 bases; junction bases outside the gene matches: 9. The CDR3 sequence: CASSPSPGQNTDTQYF. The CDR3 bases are TGCGCCAGCAGCCCTTCTCCGGGACAGAACACAGATACGCAGTATTTT.

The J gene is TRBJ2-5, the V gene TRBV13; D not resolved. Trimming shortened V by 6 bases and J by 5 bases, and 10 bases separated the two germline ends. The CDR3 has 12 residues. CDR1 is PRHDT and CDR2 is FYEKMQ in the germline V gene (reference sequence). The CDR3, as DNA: TGTGCCAGCAGTTCCTCCTCTGAGACCCAGTACTTC. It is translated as CASSSSSETQYF.

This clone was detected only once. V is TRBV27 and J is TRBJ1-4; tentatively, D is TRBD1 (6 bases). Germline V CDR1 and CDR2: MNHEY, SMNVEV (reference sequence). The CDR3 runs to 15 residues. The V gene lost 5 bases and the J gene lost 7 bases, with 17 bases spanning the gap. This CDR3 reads CASSRGAGFGEKLFF. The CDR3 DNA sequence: TGTGCCAGCAGTCGGGGGGCAGGGTTTGGTGAAAAACTGTTTTTT.

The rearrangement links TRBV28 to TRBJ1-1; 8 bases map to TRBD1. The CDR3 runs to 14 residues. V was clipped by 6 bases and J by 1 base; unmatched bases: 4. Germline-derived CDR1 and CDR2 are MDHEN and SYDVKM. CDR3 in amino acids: CASRSGGPNTEAFF. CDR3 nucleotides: TGTGCCAGCAGGTCAGGGGGCCCGAACACTGAAGCTTTCTTT.

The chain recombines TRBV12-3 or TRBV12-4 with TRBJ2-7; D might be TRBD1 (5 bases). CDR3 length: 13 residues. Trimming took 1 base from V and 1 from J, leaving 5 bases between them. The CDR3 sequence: CASSLGQSYEQYF. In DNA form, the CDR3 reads TGTGCCAGCAGTTTAGGACAGTCCTACGAGCAGTACTTC.

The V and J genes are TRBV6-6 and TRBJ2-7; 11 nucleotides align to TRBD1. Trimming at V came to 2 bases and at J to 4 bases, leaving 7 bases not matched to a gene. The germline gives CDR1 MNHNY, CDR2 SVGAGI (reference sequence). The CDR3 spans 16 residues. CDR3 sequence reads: CASSYEAGTGGYEQYF. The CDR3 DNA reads TGTGCCAGCAGTTACGAAGCCGGGACAGGGGGTTACGAGCAGTACTTC.

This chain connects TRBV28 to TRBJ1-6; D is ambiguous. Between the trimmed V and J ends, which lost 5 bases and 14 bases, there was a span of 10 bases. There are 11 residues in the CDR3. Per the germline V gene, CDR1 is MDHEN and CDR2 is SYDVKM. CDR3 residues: CASSPASALHF. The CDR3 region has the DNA TGTGCCAGCAGTCCAGCGTCGGCCCTCCACTTT. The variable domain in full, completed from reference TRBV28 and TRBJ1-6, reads DVKVTQSSRYLVKRTGEKVFLECVQDMDHENMFWYRQDPGLGLRLIYFSYDVKMKEKGDIPEGYSVSREKKERFSLILESASTNQTSMYLCASSPASALHFGNGTRLTVT.

CDR3 region: CASSRTSSPGETQYF. As DNA, the CDR3 is TGTGCCAGCAGCAGGACTAGCAGCCCCGGGGAGACCCAGTACTTC. This sequence joins TRBV11-3 and TRBJ2-5; TRBD2 aligns across 8 bases. With 5 bases clipped from V and 5 bases from J, the junction kept 10 bases outside the gene matches. This CDR3 region has 15 residues. Per germline, CDR1 SGHNT and CDR2 YENEEA.

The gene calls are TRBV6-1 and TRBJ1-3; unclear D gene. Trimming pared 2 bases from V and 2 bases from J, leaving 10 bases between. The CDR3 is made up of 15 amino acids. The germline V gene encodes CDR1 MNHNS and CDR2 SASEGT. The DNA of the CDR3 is TGTGCCAGCAGTGAACCCCGCAGTCCTGGAAACACCATATATTTT. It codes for CASSEPRSPGNTIYF.

The CDR3 spells CASSEQGNGYTF. The CDR3 DNA reads TGTGCCAGCAGCGAACAGGGTAATGGCTACACCTTC. The chain employs TRBV7-9 and TRBJ1-2, with D possibly being TRBD1 (6 bases). V was shortened by 5 bases and J by 6 bases, with 10 bases between the two germline ends. The CDR3 length is 12 residues. Germline V gene sequence: CDR1 SEHNR, CDR2 FQNEAQ (reference sequence).

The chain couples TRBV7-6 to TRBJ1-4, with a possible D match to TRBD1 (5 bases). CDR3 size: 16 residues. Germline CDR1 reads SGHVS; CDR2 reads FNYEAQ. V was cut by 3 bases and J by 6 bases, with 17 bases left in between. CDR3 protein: CASSFTQGIGDEKLFF. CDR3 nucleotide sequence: TGTGCCAGCAGCTTTACCCAGGGTATCGGAGATGAAAAACTGTTTTTT.

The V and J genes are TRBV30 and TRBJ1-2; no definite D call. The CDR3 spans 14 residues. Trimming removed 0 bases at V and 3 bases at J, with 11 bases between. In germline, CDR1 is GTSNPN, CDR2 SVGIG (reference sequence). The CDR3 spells CAWSVLGSHYGYTF. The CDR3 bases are TGTGCCTGGAGTGTACTAGGGTCCCACTATGGCTACACCTTC. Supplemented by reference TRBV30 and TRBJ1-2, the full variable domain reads SQTIHQWPATLVQPVGSPLSLECTVEGTSNPNLYWYRQAAGRGLQLLFYSVGIGQISSEVPQNLSASRPQDRQFILSSKKLLLSDSGFYLCAWSVLGSHYGYTFGSGTRLTVV.

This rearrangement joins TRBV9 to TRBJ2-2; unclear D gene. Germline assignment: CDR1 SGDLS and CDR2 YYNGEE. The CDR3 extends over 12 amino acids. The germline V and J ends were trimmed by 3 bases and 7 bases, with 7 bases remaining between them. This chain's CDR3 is CASSGGGGELFF. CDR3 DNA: TGTGCCAGCAGCGGAGGTGGCGGGGAGCTGTTTTTT.

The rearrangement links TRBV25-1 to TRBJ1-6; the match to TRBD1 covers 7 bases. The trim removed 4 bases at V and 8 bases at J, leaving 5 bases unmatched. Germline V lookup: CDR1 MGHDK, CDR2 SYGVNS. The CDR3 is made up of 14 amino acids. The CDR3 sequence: CASSVTGYDSPLHF. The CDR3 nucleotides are TGTGCCAGCAGTGTGACAGGGTATGATTCACCCCTCCACTTT.

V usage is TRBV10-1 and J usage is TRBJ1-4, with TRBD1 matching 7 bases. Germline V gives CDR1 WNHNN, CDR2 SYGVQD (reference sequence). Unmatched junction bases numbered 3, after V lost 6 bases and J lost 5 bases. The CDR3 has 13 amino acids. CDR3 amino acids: CASRAGGNEKLFF. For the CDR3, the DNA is TGCGCCAGCAGAGCAGGGGGGAATGAAAAACTGTTTTTT.

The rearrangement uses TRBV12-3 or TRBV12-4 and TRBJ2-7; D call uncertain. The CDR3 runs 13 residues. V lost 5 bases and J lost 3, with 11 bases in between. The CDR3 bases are TGTGCCAGCAGTATACAGTCATTCTACGAGCAGTACTTC. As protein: CASSIQSFYEQYF.